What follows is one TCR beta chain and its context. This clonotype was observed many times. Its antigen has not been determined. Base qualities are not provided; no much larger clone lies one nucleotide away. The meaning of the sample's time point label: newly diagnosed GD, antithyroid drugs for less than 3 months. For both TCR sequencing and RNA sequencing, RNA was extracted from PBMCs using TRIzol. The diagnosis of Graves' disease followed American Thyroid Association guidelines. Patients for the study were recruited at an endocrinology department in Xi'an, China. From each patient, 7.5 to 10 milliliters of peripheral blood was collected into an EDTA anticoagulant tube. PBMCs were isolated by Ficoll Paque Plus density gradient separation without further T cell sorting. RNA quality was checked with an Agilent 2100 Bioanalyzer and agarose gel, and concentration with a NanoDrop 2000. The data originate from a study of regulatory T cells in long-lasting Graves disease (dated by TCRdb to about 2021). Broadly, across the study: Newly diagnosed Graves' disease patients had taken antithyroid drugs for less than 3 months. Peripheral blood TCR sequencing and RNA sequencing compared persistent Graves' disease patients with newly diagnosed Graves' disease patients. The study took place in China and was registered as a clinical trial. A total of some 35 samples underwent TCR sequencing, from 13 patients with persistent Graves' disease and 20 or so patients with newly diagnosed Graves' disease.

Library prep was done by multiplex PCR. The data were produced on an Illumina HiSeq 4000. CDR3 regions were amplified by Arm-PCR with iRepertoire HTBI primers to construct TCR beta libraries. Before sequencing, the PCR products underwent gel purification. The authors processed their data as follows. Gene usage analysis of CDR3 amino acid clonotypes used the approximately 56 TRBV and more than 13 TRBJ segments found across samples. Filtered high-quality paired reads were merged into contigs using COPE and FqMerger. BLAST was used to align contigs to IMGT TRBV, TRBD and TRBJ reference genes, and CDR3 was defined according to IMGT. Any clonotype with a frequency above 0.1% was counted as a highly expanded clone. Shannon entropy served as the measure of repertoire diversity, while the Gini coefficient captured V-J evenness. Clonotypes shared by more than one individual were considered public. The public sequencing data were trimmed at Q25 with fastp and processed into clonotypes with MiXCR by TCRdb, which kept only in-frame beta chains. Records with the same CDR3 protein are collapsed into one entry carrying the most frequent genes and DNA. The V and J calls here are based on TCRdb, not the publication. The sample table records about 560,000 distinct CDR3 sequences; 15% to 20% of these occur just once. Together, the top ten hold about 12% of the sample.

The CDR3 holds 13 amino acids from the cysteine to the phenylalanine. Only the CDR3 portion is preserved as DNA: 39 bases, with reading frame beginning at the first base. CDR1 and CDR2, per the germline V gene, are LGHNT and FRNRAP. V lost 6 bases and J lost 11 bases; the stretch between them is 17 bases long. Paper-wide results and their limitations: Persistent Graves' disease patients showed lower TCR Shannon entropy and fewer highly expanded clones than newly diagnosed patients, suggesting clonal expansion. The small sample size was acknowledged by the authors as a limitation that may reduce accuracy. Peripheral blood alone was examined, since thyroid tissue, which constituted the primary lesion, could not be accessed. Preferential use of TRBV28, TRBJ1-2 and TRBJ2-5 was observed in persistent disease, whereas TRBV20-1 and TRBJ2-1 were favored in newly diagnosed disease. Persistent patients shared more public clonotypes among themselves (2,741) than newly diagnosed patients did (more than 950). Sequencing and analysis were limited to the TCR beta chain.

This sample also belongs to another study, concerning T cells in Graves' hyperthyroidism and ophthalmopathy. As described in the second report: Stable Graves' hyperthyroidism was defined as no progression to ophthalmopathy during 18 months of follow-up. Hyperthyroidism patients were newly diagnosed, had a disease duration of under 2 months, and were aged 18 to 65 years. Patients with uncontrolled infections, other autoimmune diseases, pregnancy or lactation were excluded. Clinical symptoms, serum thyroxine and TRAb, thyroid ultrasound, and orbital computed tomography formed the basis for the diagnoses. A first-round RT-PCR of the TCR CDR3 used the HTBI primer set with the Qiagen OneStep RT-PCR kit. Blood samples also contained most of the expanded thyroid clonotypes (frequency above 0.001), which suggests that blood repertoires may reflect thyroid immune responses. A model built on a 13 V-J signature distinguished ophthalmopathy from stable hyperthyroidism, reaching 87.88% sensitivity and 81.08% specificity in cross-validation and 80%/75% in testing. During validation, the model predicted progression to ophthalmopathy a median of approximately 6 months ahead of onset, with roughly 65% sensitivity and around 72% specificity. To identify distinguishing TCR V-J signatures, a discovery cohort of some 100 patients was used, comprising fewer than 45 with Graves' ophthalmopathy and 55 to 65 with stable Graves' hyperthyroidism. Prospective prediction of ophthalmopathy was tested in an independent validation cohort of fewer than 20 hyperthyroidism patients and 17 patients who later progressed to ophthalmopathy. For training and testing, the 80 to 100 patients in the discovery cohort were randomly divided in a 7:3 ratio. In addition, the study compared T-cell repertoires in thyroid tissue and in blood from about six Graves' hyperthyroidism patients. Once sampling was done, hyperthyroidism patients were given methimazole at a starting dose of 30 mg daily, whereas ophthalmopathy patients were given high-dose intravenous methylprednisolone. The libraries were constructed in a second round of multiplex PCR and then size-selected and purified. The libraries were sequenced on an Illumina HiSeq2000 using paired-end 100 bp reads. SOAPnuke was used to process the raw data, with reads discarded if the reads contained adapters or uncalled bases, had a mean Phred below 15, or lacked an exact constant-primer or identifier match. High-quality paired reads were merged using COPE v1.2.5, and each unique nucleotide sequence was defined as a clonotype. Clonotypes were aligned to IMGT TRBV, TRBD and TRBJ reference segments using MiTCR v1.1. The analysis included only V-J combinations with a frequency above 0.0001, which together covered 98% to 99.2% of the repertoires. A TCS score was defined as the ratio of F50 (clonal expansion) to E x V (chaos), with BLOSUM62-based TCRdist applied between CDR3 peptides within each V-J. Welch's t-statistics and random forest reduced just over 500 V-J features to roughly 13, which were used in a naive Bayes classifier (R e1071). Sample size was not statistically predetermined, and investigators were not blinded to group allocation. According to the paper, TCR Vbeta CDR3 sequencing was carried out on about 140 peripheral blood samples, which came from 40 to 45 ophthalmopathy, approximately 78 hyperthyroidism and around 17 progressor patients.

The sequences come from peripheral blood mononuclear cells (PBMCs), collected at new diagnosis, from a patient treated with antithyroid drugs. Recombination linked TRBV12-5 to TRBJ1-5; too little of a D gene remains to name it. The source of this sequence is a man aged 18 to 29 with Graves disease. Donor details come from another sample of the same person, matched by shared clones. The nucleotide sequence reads TGTGCTAGTGGGCCGATAAACGGGCAGGCCCAGCATTTT. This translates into CASGPINGQAQHF.